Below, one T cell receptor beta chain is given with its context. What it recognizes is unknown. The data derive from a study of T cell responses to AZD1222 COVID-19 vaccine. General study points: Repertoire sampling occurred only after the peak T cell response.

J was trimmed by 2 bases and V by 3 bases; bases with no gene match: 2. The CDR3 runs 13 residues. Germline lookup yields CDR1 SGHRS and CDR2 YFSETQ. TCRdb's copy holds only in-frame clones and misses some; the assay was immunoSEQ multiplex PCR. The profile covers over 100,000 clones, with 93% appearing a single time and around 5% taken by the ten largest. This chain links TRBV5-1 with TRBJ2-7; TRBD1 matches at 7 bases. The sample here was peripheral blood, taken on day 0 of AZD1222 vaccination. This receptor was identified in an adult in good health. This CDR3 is CASSYRGTYEQYF. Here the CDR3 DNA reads TGCGCCAGCAGCTACAGGGGAACCTACGAGCAGTACTTC.